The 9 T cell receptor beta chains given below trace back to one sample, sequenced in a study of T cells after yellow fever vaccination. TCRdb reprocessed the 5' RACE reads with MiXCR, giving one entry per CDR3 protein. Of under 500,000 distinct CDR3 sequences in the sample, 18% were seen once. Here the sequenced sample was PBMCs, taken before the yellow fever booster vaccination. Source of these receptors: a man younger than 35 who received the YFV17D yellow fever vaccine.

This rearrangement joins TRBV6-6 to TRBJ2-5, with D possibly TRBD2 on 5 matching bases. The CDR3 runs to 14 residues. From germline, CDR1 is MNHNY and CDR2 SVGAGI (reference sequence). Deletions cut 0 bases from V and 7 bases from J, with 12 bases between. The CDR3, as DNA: TGTGCCAGCAGTTACTCAACTGTTCGGGGGACCCAGTACTTC. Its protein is CASSYSTVRGTQYF.

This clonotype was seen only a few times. DNA of the CDR3: TGTGCCAGCGGCCCGCTACAGGGGGCCTACAATGAGCAGTTCTTC. Amino acid sequence: CASGPLQGAYNEQFF. The chain couples TRBV6-2 or TRBV6-3 to TRBJ2-1; TRBD1 matches at 8 bases. This CDR3 region has 15 residues. The J segment lost 2 bases and the V segment lost 8 bases, leaving 8 bases of the junction unmatched. Germline CDR1 is MNHEY and CDR2 is SVGEGT.

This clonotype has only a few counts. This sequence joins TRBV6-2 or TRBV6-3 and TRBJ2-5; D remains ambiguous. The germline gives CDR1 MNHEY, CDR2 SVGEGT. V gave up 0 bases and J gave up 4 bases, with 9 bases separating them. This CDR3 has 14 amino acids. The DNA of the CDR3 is TGTGCCAGCAGTTACTCGGGCAGACGAGAGACCCAGTACTTC. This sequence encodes CASSYSGRRETQYF.

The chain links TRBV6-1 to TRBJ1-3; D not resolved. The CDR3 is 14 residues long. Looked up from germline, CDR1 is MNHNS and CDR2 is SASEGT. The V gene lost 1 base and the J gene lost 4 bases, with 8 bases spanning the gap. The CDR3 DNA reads TGTGCCAGCAGTGAAGTAAACGGGGGAAACACCATATATTTT. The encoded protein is CASSEVNGGNTIYF.

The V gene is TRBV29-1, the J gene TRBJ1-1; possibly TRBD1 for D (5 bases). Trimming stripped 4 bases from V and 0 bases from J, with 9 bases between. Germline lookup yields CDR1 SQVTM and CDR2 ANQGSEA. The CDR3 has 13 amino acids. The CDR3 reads CSVVLGVNTEAFF. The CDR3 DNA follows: TGCAGCGTTGTATTAGGGGTGAACACTGAAGCTTTCTTT.

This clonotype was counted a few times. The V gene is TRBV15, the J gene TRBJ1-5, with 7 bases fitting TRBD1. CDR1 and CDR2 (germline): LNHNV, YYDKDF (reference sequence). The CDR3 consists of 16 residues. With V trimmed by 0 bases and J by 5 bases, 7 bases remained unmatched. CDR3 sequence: CATSRDAGGVYQPQHF. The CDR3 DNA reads TGTGCCACCAGCAGAGATGCAGGGGGGGTGTATCAGCCCCAGCATTTT. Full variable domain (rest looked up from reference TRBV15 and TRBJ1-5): DAMVIQNPRYQVTQFGKPVTLSCSQTLNHNVMYWYQQKSSQAPKLLFHYYDKDFNNEADTPDNFQSRRPNTSFCFLDIRSPGLGDTAMYLCATSRDAGGVYQPQHFGDGTRLSIL.

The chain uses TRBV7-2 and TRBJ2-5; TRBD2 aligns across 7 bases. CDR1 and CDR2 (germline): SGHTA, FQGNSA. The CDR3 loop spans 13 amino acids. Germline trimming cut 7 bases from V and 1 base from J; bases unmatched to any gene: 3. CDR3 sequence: CASTSGGQETQYF. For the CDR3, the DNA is TGTGCCAGCACCTCGGGGGGCCAAGAGACCCAGTACTTC. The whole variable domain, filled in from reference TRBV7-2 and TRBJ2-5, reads GAGVSQSPSNKVTEKGKDVELRCDPISGHTALYWYRQSLGQGLEFLIYFQGNSAPDKSGLPSDRFSAERTGGSVSTLTIQRTQQEDSAVYLCASTSGGQETQYFGPGTRLLVL.

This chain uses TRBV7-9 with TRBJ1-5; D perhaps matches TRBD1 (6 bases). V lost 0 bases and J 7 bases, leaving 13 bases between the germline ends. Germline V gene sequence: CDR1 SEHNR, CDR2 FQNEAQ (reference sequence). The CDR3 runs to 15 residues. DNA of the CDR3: TGTGCCAGCAGCTTAGCGACAGGCGGGGGGCAGCCCCAGCATTTT. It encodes CASSLATGGGQPQHF.

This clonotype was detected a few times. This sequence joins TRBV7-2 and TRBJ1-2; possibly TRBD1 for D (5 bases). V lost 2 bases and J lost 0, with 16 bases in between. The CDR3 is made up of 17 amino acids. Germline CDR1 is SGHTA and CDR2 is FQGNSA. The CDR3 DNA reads TGTGCCAGCAGCTTATTCTTGGGACGGTTGACTAACTATGGCTACACCTTC. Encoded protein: CASSLFLGRLTNYGYTF. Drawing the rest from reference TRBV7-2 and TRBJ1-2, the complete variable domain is GAGVSQSPSNKVTEKGKDVELRCDPISGHTALYWYRQSLGQGLEFLIYFQGNSAPDKSGLPSDRFSAERTGGSVSTLTIQRTQQEDSAVYLCASSLFLGRLTNYGYTFGSGTRLTVV.